These 32 T cell receptor beta chains came from one sample sequenced in a study of human thymus T cells. TCRdb's table, derived via immunoSEQ multiplex PCR, lists solely in-frame clones and lacks some. The data show some 130,000 clones, about 94% seen once. Thymic material originated from resections removed in the course of corrective heart surgery. The source material was thymus tissue. All receptors come from a boy under two years old with a congenital heart defect but otherwise immunologically healthy.

The table lists this clone with a count of one. The chain couples TRBV4-1 to TRBJ1-6; no clear D. The CDR3 spans 18 residues. Between the trimmed V and J ends, which lost 1 base and 0 bases, there was a span of 13 bases. Germline CDR1 MGHRA, CDR2 YSYEKL. The CDR3 reads CASSQAPVEGSYNSPLHF. CDR3 nucleotides: TGCGCCAGCAGCCAAGCTCCGGTCGAGGGCTCCTATAATTCACCCCTCCACTTT.

The chain uses TRBV12-5 and TRBJ1-3; no firm D call. Germline CDR1 and CDR2: LGHNT and FRNRAP. This CDR3 region has 11 residues. V was cut by 2 bases and J by 5 bases, with 1 base left in between. DNA of the CDR3: TGTGCTAGTGGTTTGCGAAACACCATATATTTT. Its protein is CASGLRNTIYF.

J is TRBJ2-7 and V is TRBV7-2; no clear D. The V end was cut by 1 base, the J end by 4 bases, with 8 bases between. CDR3 size: 13 residues. Germline assignment: CDR1 SGHTA and CDR2 FQGNSA. The CDR3 loop is CASSLVPPYEQYF. In DNA form, the CDR3 reads TGTGCCAGCAGCTTAGTTCCACCGTACGAGCAGTACTTC.

V usage is TRBV12-5 and J usage is TRBJ2-7; D uncertain. V gave up 4 bases and J gave up 1 base, with 20 bases separating them. The CDR3 sequence is 17 residues long. Germline values: CDR1 LGHNT, CDR2 FRNRAP. CDR3 nucleotide sequence: TGTGCTAGTGGTTCGCCACTTAACAGCCTACATTCCTACGAGCAGTACTTC. It yields the protein CASGSPLNSLHSYEQYF.

The V and J genes are TRBV7-9 and TRBJ2-5; D unresolved. Trimming cost V 5 bases and J 1 base, with 8 bases left between them. The CDR3 length is 13 residues. The germline V gene encodes CDR1 SEHNR and CDR2 FQNEAQ (reference sequence). CDR3 loop: CASSLQVQETQYF. DNA for the CDR3: TGTGCCAGCAGCCTCCAGGTCCAAGAGACCCAGTACTTC.

The J gene is TRBJ2-1, the V gene TRBV6-1; 8 bases map to TRBD2. The CDR3 length is 15 residues. The germline gives CDR1 MNHNS, CDR2 SASEGT. Trimming removed 3 bases from V and 10 bases from J; junction bases left unmatched: 11. The CDR3 sequence is CASSESGGRVEEQFF. CDR3 in DNA: TGTGCCAGCAGTGAGTCGGGGGGGCGAGTTGAAGAGCAGTTCTTC.

The J gene is TRBJ2-5, the V gene TRBV5-1, with D perhaps TRBD1 (6 bases). The V and J ends lost 4 bases and 7 bases respectively, with 11 bases between them. This CDR3 contains 12 residues. The V gene's germline CDR1 is SGHRS and CDR2 YFSETQ. CDR3 sequence reads: CASSPVRGTQYF. DNA of the CDR3: TGCGCCAGCAGCCCCGTCAGGGGGACCCAGTACTTC.

The V call is TRBV23-1, the J call TRBJ2-4; 7 bases match TRBD1. TRBV23-1 carries the ORF label, with uncertain function. The CDR3 spans 14 residues. J lost 4 bases, V lost 2 bases, and 2 bases had no gene match. DNA of the CDR3: TGCGCCAGCAGTCAAGGGACAGCGAAAAACATTCAGTACTTC. Translated: CASSQGTAKNIQYF.

The chain has TRBV6-1 and TRBJ2-1; 9 nucleotides align to TRBD1. The length of the CDR3 is 18 residues. Germline V CDR1 and CDR2: MNHNS, SASEGT. The V segment lost 4 bases and the J segment 7 bases; nucleotides outside the gene matches: 17. The CDR3 protein is CASSATTNGQGRQNEQFF. DNA of the CDR3: TGTGCCAGCAGTGCCACAACAAATGGACAGGGGCGCCAAAATGAGCAGTTCTTC.

This clone appeared once. The rearrangement links TRBV7-9 to TRBJ2-2; 8 bases are a match to TRBD2. CDR3 length: 17 amino acids. CDR1 is SEHNR and CDR2 is FQNEAQ in the germline V gene (reference sequence). The V and J ends lost 4 bases and 3 bases, in that order; junction bases with no gene match: 10. CDR3 loop: CASSSRNSGGYTGELFF. DNA of the CDR3: TGTGCCAGCAGCTCCAGAAACAGCGGGGGTTACACCGGGGAGCTGTTTTTT.

A few counts support this clone. The chain has TRBV5-1 and TRBJ2-2; 8 bases map to TRBD2. The CDR3 runs to 18 residues. The germline V gene has CDR1 SGHRS and CDR2 YFSETQ. The V segment lost 0 bases and the J segment 4 bases; nucleotides outside the gene matches: 11. CDR3 coding DNA: TGCGCCAGCAGCTTGGATGGTAGCGGGGCGGCGATCACCGGGGAGCTGTTTTTT. This codes for CASSLDGSGAAITGELFF.

This clone was seen only once. The chain carries TRBV27 and TRBJ1-5; D gene unclear. V lost 7 bases and J lost 1, with 11 bases in between. This CDR3 is 14 amino acids long. The V gene's germline CDR1 is MNHEY and CDR2 SMNVEV (reference sequence). The CDR3 sequence: CASTLLGSNQPQHF. DNA of the CDR3: TGTGCCAGCACCCTTCTCGGGAGCAATCAGCCCCAGCATTTT.

The rearrangement joins TRBV5-1 to TRBJ1-2; D might be TRBD1 (5 bases). The length of the CDR3 is 14 residues. The ends were cut back, 3 bases at V and 7 bases at J, with 16 bases in the middle. Looked up from germline, CDR1 is SGHRS and CDR2 is YFSETQ. CDR3 residues: CASSWIFRVGGYTF. The DNA of the CDR3 is TGCGCCAGCAGCTGGATATTCAGGGTCGGTGGCTACACCTTC.

This CDR3 is CASSNRGQETQYF. The CDR3 DNA reads TGTGCCAGCAGTAACAGGGGGCAGGAGACCCAGTACTTC. The chain carries TRBV28 and TRBJ2-5; 9 nucleotides agree with TRBD1. CDR3 length: 13 residues. V shed 5 bases and J 5 bases; nucleotides not matched to a gene: 3. Germline CDR1 reads MDHEN; CDR2 reads SYDVKM. Combining the CDR3 with reference TRBV28 and TRBJ2-5 gives the whole variable domain DVKVTQSSRYLVKRTGEKVFLECVQDMDHENMFWYRQDPGLGLRLIYFSYDVKMKEKGDIPEGYSVSREKKERFSLILESASTNQTSMYLCASSNRGQETQYFGPGTRLLVL.

The chain links TRBV2 to TRBJ1-1; 9 nucleotides align to TRBD1. Looked up from germline, CDR1 is SNHLY and CDR2 is FYNNEI. This CDR3 has 17 residues. The junction had 11 bases not matched to a gene; V was cut back by 6 bases and J by 0 bases. The CDR3 nucleotides read TGTGCCAGCAGGACAGGGGGGATTCTCCATCTGAACACTGAAGCTTTCTTT. Amino acids: CASRTGGILHLNTEAFF.

The chain joins TRBV27 to TRBJ2-5; 10 nucleotides match TRBD2. The J call may be in error: the DNA end matches TRBJ2-7 better. Germline-derived CDR1 and CDR2 are MNHEY and SMNVEV (reference sequence). CDR3 length equals 13 residues. The CDR3 sequence is CASGGLAPYEQYF. The CDR3 DNA reads TGTGCCAGCGGGGGACTAGCGCCCTACGAGCAGTACTTC.

V gene TRBV12-5 combines with J gene TRBJ2-1, with D possibly being TRBD2 (6 bases). Germline values: CDR1 LGHNT, CDR2 FRNRAP. CDR3 length equals 15 residues. V was trimmed by 0 bases and J by 5 bases, leaving 11 bases between them. CDR3 loop: CASGLVHGGNNEQFF. The CDR3, as DNA: TGTGCTAGTGGTTTGGTACATGGGGGGAACAATGAGCAGTTCTTC.

The chain employs TRBV21-1 and TRBJ2-3; whether TRBD2, the table's D call, matches the DNA was not checked. TRBV21-1 is shown as a pseudogene. CDR3 length equals 15 residues. The CDR3: CASSEVVNLSDTQYF. DNA of the CDR3: TGTGCCAGCAGCGAAGTCGTAAATCTCTCAGATACGCAGTATTTT.

This rearrangement joins TRBV11-2 to TRBJ1-5; a weak D match, TRBD1 (6 bases). The germline CDR1 and CDR2 sequences are SGHAT and FQNNGV. V lost 4 bases, J lost 4 bases, and 11 bases lay in between. The CDR3 sequence is 14 residues long. The CDR3 loop reads CASSCPGHNQPQHF. The CDR3 bases are TGTGCCAGCAGCTGTCCGGGACATAATCAGCCCCAGCATTTT.

This chain joins TRBV7-8 and TRBJ1-6; the D is unclear. CDR1 is SGHVS, CDR2 FQNEAQ, per germline. V gave up 1 base and J gave up 9 bases, with 16 bases separating them. The CDR3 has 16 amino acids. DNA for the CDR3: TGTGCCAGCAGCTTAGGAGATCTCCGGGTCGGTTCACCCCTCCACTTT. This encodes CASSLGDLRVGSPLHF.

The rearrangement joins TRBV4-1 to TRBJ1-2; a weak D match, TRBD1 (5 bases). The V gene lost 4 bases and the J gene lost 5 bases, with 14 bases spanning the gap. The CDR3 sequence is 14 residues long. Germline CDR1 and CDR2: MGHRA and YSYEKL. CDR3: CASSRLYWGYGYTF. The DNA of the CDR3 is TGCGCCAGCAGCCGCTTATATTGGGGGTATGGCTACACCTTC.

This chain connects TRBV11-2 to TRBJ2-1; D not resolved. Germline-derived CDR1 and CDR2 are SGHAT and FQNNGV. CDR3 length: 12 amino acids. The V end lost 4 bases, the J end lost 10 bases, and 11 bases lay between the germline ends. Here the CDR3 DNA reads TGTGCCAGCAGCTCGCCCCTAGGAGAGCAGTTCTTC. Translated: CASSSPLGEQFF.

Worth noting for this clone: A junction end diverges from the germline sequence, so it may reflect a read error. V gene TRBV27 combines with J gene TRBJ1-6, with unresolved D. This CDR3 has 15 residues. Looked up from germline, CDR1 is MNHEY and CDR2 is SMNVEV (reference sequence). The CDR3 is CAGSLAGPAASPLHF. The DNA for the CDR3 is TGTGCCGGCAGTCTAGCCGGACCAGCCGCCTCACCCCTCCACTTT.

V usage is TRBV11-2 and J usage is TRBJ1-2; D not certain. Trimming removed 6 bases at V and 6 bases at J, with 20 bases between. The germline V gene has CDR1 SGHAT and CDR2 FQNNGV. The CDR3 totals 15 residues. This CDR3 is CASSDPGQAQHGYTF. The CDR3 nucleotides read TGTGCCAGCAGTGACCCCGGGCAGGCTCAACATGGCTACACCTTC. The whole variable domain, filled in from reference TRBV11-2 and TRBJ1-2, reads EAGVAQSPRYKIIEKRQSVAFWCNPISGHATLYWYQQILGQGPKLLIQFQNNGVVDDSQLPKDRFSAERLKGVDSTLKIQPAKLEDSAVYLCASSDPGQAQHGYTFGSGTRLTVV.

The chain has TRBV10-3 and TRBJ2-1; D not certain. The CDR3 covers 12 residues. Trimming removed 3 bases at V and 3 bases at J, with 3 bases between. The germline CDR1 and CDR2 sequences are ENHRY and SYGVKD. In nucleotides, the CDR3 is TGTGCCATCAGTGATAACTACAATGAGCAGTTCTTC. It encodes CAISDNYNEQFF.

The chain combines TRBV28 with TRBJ2-5; D uncertain. V dropped 2 bases and J dropped 2 bases, with 18 bases sitting between them. The CDR3 runs 17 residues. Germline V CDR1 and CDR2: MDHEN, SYDVKM. CDR3 residues: CASSLRKVRRPQETQYF. CDR3 bases: TGTGCCAGCAGTTTACGGAAAGTAAGACGGCCACAAGAGACCCAGTACTTC.

This clone has only one observation. This chain uses TRBV5-1 with TRBJ2-6; D is undetermined. There are 18 residues in the CDR3. The V gene lost 0 bases and the J gene lost 4 bases, with 17 bases spanning the gap. Germline V gene data show CDR1 as SGHRS and CDR2 as YFSETQ. The CDR3 here is CASSLELGPSSGANVLTF. CDR3 coding DNA: TGCGCCAGCAGCTTGGAATTGGGCCCGTCTTCGGGGGCCAACGTCCTGACTTTC.

The chain combines TRBV15 with TRBJ1-2; TRBD1 aligns across 7 bases. CDR1 is LNHNV, CDR2 YYDKDF, per germline (reference sequence). Unmatched junction bases numbered 18, after V lost 1 base and J lost 4 bases. The CDR3 consists of 19 residues. CDR3 loop: CATSRVTGRSGGALYGYTF. CDR3 coding DNA: TGTGCCACCAGCAGAGTTACAGGCCGATCAGGGGGAGCCCTCTATGGCTACACCTTC.

This sequence joins TRBV7-2 and TRBJ1-2; the match to TRBD1 covers 11 bases. The CDR3 sequence is 16 residues long. With 6 bases clipped from V and 0 bases from J, the junction kept 6 bases outside the gene matches. The V gene's germline CDR1 is SGHTA and CDR2 FQGNSA. The CDR3 nucleotides read TGTGCCAGCAGTCGGGACAGGGGGGACTCTAACTATGGCTACACCTTC. Translation: CASSRDRGDSNYGYTF. Variable domain in full (rest from reference TRBV7-2 and TRBJ1-2): GAGVSQSPSNKVTEKGKDVELRCDPISGHTALYWYRQSLGQGLEFLIYFQGNSAPDKSGLPSDRFSAERTGGSVSTLTIQRTQQEDSAVYLCASSRDRGDSNYGYTFGSGTRLTVV.

The gene calls are TRBV19 and TRBJ1-5; the match to TRBD1 covers 7 bases. This CDR3 has 17 residues. V was clipped by 5 bases and J by 5 bases; unmatched bases: 15. Germline V lookup: CDR1 LNHDA, CDR2 SQIVND (reference sequence). The CDR3 region has the DNA TGTGCCAGTAGTCCCCAAGGGGGCCGCGTGGACGATCAGCCCCAGCATTTT. Protein product: CASSPQGGRVDDQPQHF.

CDR3 coding DNA: TGTGCCAGCAGCTTAGACCCAGGGAGGCGTCTTATTACAGATACGCAGTATTTT. Translation gives CASSLDPGRRLITDTQYF. The V and J genes are TRBV7-2 and TRBJ2-3; the D gene is possibly TRBD2 (6 bases). Trimming left V 1 base short and J 3 bases short, with 20 bases between. Looked up from germline, CDR1 is SGHTA and CDR2 is FQGNSA. The CDR3 has 18 residues.

The genes are TRBV29-1 and TRBJ1-1; the match to TRBD1 covers 10 bases. CDR3 length: 16 amino acids. J lost 3 bases, V lost 1 base, and 8 bases had no gene match. Germline-derived CDR1 and CDR2 are SQVTM and ANQGSEA. CDR3 in amino acids: CSVEGGTGEGYTEAFF. In nucleotides, the CDR3 is TGCAGCGTTGAAGGCGGGACAGGGGAAGGGTACACTGAAGCTTTCTTT.